The 11 T cell receptor beta chains below were found in one sample sequenced in a study of early T cells in non-severe SARS-CoV-2 infection. TCRdb analysed the 5' RACE reads with MiXCR anew, one entry per CDR3 protein. This table has tens of thousands of distinct CDR3 sequences, around 14% appearing once. Sequencing was performed on whole blood. These TCRs come from an adult who was a healthcare worker with PCR-confirmed SARS-CoV-2 infection or an uninfected control (not recorded which).

This clonotype was counted at least ten times. The CDR3 DNA reads TGTGCCAGTAGCCAGGACAGGGGGAGCGAGCAGTACTTC. Translation: CASSQDRGSEQYF. The chain couples TRBV19 to TRBJ2-7; 10 bases agree with TRBD1. CDR1 LNHDA and CDR2 SQIVND come from the germline V gene (reference sequence). The CDR3 sequence is 13 residues long. Trimming at V came to 6 bases and at J to 6 bases, leaving 5 bases not matched to a gene.

The sample holds a few counts of this clonotype. V gene TRBV7-2 combines with J gene TRBJ2-7; TRBD2 matches at 11 bases. V shed 3 bases, J shed 3 bases, and the junction held 13 bases outside the gene matches. The CDR3 consists of 18 residues. CDR1 and CDR2 (germline): SGHTA, FQGNSA. The CDR3 loop is CASSFRASGRIGNYEQYF. The DNA of the CDR3 is TGTGCCAGCAGCTTCAGGGCTAGCGGGAGGATAGGGAACTACGAGCAGTACTTC.

This clonotype was observed at least ten times. The V and J genes are TRBV29-1 and TRBJ2-2; 13 nucleotides line up with TRBD2. Trimming removed 7 bases from V and 6 bases from J; junction bases left unmatched: 2. The germline CDR1 and CDR2 sequences are SQVTM and ANQGSEA. The CDR3 covers 13 residues. CDR3 sequence: CSAGTSGAGELFF. Here the CDR3 DNA reads TGCAGCGCGGGGACTAGCGGGGCCGGGGAGCTGTTTTTT.

This clonotype has a handful of counts. The chain carries TRBV29-1 and TRBJ1-1; no reliable D call. The germline V and J ends were trimmed by 4 bases and 8 bases, with 11 bases remaining between them. Germline V lookup: CDR1 SQVTM, CDR2 ANQGSEA. CDR3 size: 11 residues. CDR3 sequence: CSVVQRGEAFF. CDR3 nucleotides: TGCAGCGTTGTACAGCGGGGAGAAGCTTTCTTT.

The chain carries TRBV6-1 and TRBJ2-3; D unclear. The CDR3 has 14 amino acids. Germline V gene data show CDR1 as MNHNS and CDR2 as SASEGT. Trimming stripped 6 bases from V and 5 bases from J, with 15 bases between. The CDR3 coding sequence is TGTGCCAGCAGGAACTCCCGGGCGATAGATACGCAGTATTTT. Its translation: CASRNSRAIDTQYF.

The chain employs TRBV29-1 and TRBJ1-4; the D is unclear. V lost 4 bases and J lost 6, with 15 bases in between. The CDR3 has 14 residues. Germline CDR1 SQVTM, CDR2 ANQGSEA. This chain's CDR3 is CSVVLAPWDEKLFF. DNA of the CDR3: TGCAGCGTTGTTCTGGCCCCCTGGGATGAAAAACTGTTTTTT. The whole variable domain, remainder taken from reference TRBV29-1 and TRBJ1-4, is SAVISQKPSRDICQRGTSLTIQCQVDSQVTMMFWYRQQPGQSLTLIATANQGSEATYESGFVIDKFPISRPNLTFSTLTVSNMSPEDSSIYLCSVVLAPWDEKLFFGSGTQLSVL.

The sample holds a few counts of this clonotype. J is TRBJ1-4 and V is TRBV25-1; D is ambiguous. The germline V gene has CDR1 MGHDK and CDR2 SYGVNS. V was trimmed by 7 bases and J by 6 bases, leaving 12 bases between them. The CDR3 is 13 residues long. This chain's CDR3 is CASNGIWDEKLFF. The CDR3 DNA reads TGTGCCAGCAATGGGATCTGGGATGAAAAACTGTTTTTT.

This chain joins TRBV11-1 and TRBJ1-5; no clear D gene. CDR3 length: 13 residues. Per germline, CDR1 SGHAT and CDR2 FQDESV (reference sequence). The V end was cut by 3 bases, the J end by 5 bases, with 8 bases between. CDR3 amino acids: CASSFAGDQPQHF. CDR3 sequence (DNA): TGTGCCAGCAGCTTTGCGGGAGATCAGCCCCAGCATTTT.

This clonotype has at least ten counts. This CDR3 is CASGGNSYEQYF. As DNA, the CDR3 is TGTGCTAGTGGGGGTAACTCCTACGAGCAGTACTTC. This chain uses TRBV12-5 with TRBJ2-7, with unresolved D. The CDR3 is 12 amino acids. From germline, CDR1 is LGHNT and CDR2 FRNRAP. Deletions cut 6 bases from V and 0 bases from J, with 6 bases between.

The J gene is TRBJ1-2, the V gene TRBV6-1, with no clear D. V was cut by 8 bases and J by 3 bases, with 13 bases left in between. The CDR3 consists of 13 residues. Germline lookup yields CDR1 MNHNS and CDR2 SASEGT. CDR3 coding DNA: TGTGCCAGCGCCCTCGACGGACACTATGGCTACACCTTC. This codes for CASALDGHYGYTF.

The rearrangement uses TRBV20-1 and TRBJ2-7; D may match TRBD1 or TRBD2 (6 bases each). V lost 3 bases, J lost 3 bases, and 12 bases lay in between. The CDR3 sequence is 13 residues long. CDR1 and CDR2 from the germline V gene are DFQATT and SNEGSKA (reference sequence). The CDR3 is CSARKGGGYEQYF. In nucleotides, the CDR3 is TGCAGTGCTAGGAAGGGGGGAGGCTACGAGCAGTACTTC.